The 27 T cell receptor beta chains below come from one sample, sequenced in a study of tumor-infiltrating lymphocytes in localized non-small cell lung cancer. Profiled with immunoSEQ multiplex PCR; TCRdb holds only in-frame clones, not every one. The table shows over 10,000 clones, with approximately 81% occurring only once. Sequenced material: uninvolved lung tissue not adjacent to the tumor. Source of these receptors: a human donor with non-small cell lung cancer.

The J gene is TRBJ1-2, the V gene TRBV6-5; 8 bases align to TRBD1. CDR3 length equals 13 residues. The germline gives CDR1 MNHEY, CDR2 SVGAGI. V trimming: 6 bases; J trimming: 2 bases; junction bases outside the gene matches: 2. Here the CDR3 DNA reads TGTGCCAGCAGCCCAGGGGGCAACTATGGCTACACCTTC. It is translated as CASSPGGNYGYTF.

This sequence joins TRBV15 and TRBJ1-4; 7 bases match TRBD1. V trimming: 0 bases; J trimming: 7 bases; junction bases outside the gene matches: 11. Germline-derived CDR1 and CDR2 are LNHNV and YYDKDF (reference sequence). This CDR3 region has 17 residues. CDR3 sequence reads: CATSRDRPTGWGEKLFF. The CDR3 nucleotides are TGTGCCACCAGCAGAGATCGACCGACAGGGTGGGGTGAAAAACTGTTTTTT.

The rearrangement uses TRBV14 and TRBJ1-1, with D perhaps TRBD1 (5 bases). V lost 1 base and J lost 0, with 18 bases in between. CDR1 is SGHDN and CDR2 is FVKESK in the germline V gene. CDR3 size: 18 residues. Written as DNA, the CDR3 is TGTGCCAGCAGCCAAGGCGGGGGGGTCGGCGCGGTGAACACTGAAGCTTTCTTT. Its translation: CASSQGGGVGAVNTEAFF. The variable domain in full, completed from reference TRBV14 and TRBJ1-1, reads EAGVTQFPSHSVIEKGQTVTLRCDPISGHDNLYWYRRVMGKEIKFLLHFVKESKQDESGMPNNRFLAERTGGTYSTLKVQPAELEDSGVYFCASSQGGGVGAVNTEAFFGQGTRLTVV.

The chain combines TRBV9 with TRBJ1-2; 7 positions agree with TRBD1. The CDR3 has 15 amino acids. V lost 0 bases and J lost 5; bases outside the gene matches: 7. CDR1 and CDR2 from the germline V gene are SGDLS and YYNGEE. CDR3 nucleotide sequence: TGTGCCAGCAGCGTAGGTAGGGGGCAAGGATATGGCTACACCTTC. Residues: CASSVGRGQGYGYTF.

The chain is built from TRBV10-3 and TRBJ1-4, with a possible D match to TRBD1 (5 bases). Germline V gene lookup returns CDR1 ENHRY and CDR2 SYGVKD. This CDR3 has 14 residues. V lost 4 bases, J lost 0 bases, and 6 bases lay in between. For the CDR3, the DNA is TGTGCCATCAGTGGGACACCAACTAATGAAAAACTGTTTTTT. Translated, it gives CAISGTPTNEKLFF.

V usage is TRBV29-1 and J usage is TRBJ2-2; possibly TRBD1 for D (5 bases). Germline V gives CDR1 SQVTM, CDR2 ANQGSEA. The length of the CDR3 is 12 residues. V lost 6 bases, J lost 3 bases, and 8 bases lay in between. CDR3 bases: TGCAGCGTCGGCAGGGACACCGGGGAGCTGTTTTTT. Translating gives CSVGRDTGELFF.

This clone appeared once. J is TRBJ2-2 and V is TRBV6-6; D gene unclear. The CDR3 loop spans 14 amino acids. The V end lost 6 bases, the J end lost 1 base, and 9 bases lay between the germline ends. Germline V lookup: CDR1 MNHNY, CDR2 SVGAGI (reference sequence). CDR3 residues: CASSRQLNTGELFF. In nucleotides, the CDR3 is TGTGCCAGCAGCCGACAACTGAACACCGGGGAGCTGTTTTTT.

In DNA, the CDR3 is TGTGCCATCAGGGGGACCGGACAGGGGGGCACAGATACGCAGTATTTT. Translating it yields CAIRGTGQGGTDTQYF. This rearrangement joins TRBV10-3 to TRBJ2-3, with 10 bases that match TRBD1. After removal of 6 bases from V and 1 base from J, the junction contained 7 bases not matched to a gene. Germline V gene lookup returns CDR1 ENHRY and CDR2 SYGVKD. The CDR3 extends over 16 amino acids.

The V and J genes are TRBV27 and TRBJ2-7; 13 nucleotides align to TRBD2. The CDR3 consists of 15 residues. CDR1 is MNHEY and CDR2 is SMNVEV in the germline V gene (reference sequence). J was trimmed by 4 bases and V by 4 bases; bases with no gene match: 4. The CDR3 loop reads CASSSGLAGVYEQYF. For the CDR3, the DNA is TGTGCCAGCAGTTCTGGACTAGCGGGGGTATACGAGCAGTACTTC.

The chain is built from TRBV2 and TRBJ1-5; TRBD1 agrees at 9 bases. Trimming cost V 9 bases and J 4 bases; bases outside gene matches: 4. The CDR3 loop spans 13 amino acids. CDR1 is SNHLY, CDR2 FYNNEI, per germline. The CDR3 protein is CASGQGLNQPQHF. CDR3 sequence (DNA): TGTGCCAGTGGACAGGGGCTTAATCAGCCCCAGCATTTT.

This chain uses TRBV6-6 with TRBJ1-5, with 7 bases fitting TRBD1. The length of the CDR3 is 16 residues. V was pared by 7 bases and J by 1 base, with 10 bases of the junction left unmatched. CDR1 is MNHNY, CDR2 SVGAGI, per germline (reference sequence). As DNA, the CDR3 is TGTGCCAGCACCCCTACCGTGACAGGGAGCAATCAGCCCCAGCATTTT. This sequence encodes CASTPTVTGSNQPQHF.

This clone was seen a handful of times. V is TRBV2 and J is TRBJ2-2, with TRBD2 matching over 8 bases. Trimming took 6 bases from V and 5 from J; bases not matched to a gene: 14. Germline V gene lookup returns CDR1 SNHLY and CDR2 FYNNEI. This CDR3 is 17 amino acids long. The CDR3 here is CASRGTRNAAPTGELFF. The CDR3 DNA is TGTGCCAGCAGAGGGACTAGAAATGCCGCACCTACCGGGGAGCTGTTTTTT.

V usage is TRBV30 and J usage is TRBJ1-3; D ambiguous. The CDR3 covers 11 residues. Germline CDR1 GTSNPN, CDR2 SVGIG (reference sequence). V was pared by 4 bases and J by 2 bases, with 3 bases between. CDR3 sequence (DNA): TGTGCCTGGACTGCTGGAAACACCATATATTTT. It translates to CAWTAGNTIYF.

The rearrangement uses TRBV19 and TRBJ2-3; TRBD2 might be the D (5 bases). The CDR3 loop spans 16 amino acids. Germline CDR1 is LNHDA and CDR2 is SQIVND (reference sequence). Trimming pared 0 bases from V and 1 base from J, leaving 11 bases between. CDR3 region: CASSIDGGSRTDTQYF. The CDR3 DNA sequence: TGTGCCAGTAGTATAGATGGAGGTTCCCGCACAGATACGCAGTATTTT. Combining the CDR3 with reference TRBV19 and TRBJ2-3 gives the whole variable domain DGGITQSPKYLFRKEGQNVTLSCEQNLNHDAMYWYRQDPGQGLRLIYYSQIVNDFQKGDIAEGYSVSREKKESFPLTVTSAQKNPTAFYLCASSIDGGSRTDTQYFGPGTRLTVL.

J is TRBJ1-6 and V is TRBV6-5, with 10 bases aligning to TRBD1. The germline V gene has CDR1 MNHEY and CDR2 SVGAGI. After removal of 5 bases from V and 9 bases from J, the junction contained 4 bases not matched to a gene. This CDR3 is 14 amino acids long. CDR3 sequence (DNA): TGTGCCAGCAGTACGGGACAGGGGAGTTCACCCCTCCACTTT. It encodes CASSTGQGSSPLHF.

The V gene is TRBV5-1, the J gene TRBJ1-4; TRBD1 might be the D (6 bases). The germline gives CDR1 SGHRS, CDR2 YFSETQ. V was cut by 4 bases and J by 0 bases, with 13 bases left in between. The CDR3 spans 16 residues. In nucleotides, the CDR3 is TGCGCCAGCAGCAGCGACAGGATTGCAACTAATGAAAAACTGTTTTTT. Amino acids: CASSSDRIATNEKLFF.

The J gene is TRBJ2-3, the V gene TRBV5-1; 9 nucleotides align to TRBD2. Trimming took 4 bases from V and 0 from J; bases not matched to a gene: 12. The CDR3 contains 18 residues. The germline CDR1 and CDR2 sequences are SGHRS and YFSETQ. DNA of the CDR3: TGCGCCAGCAGCCCTCAGCCTCCTAGCGGGGCTAGCACAGATACGCAGTATTTT. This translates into CASSPQPPSGASTDTQYF.

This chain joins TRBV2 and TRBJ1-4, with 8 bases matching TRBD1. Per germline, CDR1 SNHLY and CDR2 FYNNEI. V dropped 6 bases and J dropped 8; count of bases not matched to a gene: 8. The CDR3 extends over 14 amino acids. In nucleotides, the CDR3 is TGTGCCAGCAGCCAGGGGGCGTGGGACGAAAAACTGTTTTTT. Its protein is CASSQGAWDEKLFF. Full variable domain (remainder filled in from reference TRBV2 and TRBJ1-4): EPEVTQTPSHQVTQMGQEVILRCVPISNHLYFYWYRQILGQKVEFLVSFYNNEISEKSEIFDDQFSVERPDGSNFTLKIRSTKLEDSAMYFCASSQGAWDEKLFFGSGTQLSVL.

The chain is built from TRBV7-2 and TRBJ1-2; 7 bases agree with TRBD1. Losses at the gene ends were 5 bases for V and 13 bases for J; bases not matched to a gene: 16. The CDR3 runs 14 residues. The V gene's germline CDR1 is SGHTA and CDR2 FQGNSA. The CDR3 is CASSPGGGSLVGTF. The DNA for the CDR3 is TGTGCCAGCAGCCCAGGGGGGGGGAGTCTGGTCGGCACCTTC.

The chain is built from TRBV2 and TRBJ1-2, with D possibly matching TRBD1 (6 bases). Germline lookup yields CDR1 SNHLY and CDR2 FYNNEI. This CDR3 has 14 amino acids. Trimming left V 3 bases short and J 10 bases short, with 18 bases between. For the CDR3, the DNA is TGTGCCAGCAGTGATCAAGGGACAACTTGGCCCTACACCTTC. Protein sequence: CASSDQGTTWPYTF.

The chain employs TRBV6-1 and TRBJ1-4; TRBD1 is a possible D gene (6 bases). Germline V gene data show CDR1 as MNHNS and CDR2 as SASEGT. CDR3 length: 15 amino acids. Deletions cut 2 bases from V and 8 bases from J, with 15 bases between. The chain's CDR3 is CASSEPPGVREKLFF. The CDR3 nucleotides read TGTGCCAGCAGTGAACCCCCAGGGGTAAGGGAAAAACTGTTTTTT.

CDR3 nucleotides: TGTGCCAGCAGCTTATGGACACGGCACACAGATACGCAGTATTTT. The encoded protein is CASSLWTRHTDTQYF. This chain uses TRBV7-2 with TRBJ2-3; TRBD1 might be the D (5 bases). The germline V gene has CDR1 SGHTA and CDR2 FQGNSA. V lost 2 bases and J 2 bases, leaving 11 bases between the germline ends. The CDR3 contains 15 residues.

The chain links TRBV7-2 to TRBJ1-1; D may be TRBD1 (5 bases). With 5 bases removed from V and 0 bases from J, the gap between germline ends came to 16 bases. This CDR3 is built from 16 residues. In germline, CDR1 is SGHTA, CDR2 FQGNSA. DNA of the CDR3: TGTGCCAGCAGCCTGGGTTTAGGGGAGGTGAACACTGAAGCTTTCTTT. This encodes CASSLGLGEVNTEAFF.

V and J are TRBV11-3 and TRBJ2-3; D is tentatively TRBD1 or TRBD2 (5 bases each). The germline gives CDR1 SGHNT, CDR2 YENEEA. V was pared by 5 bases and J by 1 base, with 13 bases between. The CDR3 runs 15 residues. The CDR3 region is CASSARDGGTDTQYF. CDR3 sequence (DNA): TGTGCCAGCAGCGCCCGGGACGGAGGCACAGATACGCAGTATTTT.

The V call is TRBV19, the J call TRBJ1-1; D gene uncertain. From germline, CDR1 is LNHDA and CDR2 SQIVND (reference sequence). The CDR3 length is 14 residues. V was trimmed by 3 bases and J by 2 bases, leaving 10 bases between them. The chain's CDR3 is CASSIRGSNTEAFF. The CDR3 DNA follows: TGTGCCAGTAGTATCCGGGGAAGTAACACTGAAGCTTTCTTT.

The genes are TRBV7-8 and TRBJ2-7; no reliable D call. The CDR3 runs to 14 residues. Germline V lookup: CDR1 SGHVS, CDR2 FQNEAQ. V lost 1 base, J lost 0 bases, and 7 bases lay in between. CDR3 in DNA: TGTGCCAGCAGCTTAGACATAAGCTCCTACGAGCAGTACTTC. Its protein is CASSLDISSYEQYF.

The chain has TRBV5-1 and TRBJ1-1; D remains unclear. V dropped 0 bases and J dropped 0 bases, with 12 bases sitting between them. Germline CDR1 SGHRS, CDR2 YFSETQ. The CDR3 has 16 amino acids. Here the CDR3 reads CASSLVGGRMNTEAFF. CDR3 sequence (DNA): TGCGCCAGCAGCTTGGTGGGTGGGAGGATGAACACTGAAGCTTTCTTT.